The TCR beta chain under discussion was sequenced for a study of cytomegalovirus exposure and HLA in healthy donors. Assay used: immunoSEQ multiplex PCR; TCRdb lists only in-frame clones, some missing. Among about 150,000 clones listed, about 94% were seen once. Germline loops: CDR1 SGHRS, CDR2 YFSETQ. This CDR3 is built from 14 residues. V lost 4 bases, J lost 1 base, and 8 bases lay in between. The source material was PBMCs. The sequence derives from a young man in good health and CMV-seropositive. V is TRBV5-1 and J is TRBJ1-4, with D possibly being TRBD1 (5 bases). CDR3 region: CASSPGGTNEKLFF. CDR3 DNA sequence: TGCGCCAGCAGCCCCGGGGGAACTAATGAAAAACTGTTTTTT.